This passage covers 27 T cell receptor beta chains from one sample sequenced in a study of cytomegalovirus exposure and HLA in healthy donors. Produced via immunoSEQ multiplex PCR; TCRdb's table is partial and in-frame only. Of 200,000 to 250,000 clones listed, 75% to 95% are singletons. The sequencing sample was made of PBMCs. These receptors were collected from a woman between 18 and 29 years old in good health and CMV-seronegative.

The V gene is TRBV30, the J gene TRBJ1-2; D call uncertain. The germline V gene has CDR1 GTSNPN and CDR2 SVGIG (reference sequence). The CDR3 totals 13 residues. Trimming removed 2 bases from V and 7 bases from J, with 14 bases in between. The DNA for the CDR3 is TGTGCCTGGAGTAGCGGCAGCTTCGGTGGCTACACCTTC. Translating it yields CAWSSGSFGGYTF.

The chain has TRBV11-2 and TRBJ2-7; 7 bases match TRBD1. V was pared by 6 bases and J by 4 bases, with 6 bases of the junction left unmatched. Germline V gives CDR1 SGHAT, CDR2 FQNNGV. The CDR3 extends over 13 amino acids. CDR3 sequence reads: CASRLRQGYEQYF. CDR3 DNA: TGTGCCAGCAGGCTGAGACAGGGTTACGAGCAGTACTTC.

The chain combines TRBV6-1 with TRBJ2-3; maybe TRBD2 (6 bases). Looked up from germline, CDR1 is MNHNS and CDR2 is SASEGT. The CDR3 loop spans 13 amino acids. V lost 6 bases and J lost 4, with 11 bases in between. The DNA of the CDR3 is TGTGCCAGCAGCCCGGGAGAGGCAGATACGCAGTATTTT. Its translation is CASSPGEADTQYF.

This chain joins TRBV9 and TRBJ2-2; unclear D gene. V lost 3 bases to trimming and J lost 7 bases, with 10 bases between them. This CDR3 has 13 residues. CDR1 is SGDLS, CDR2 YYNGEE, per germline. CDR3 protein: CASSELGGGELFF. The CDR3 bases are TGTGCCAGCAGCGAGCTTGGCGGCGGGGAGCTGTTTTTT.

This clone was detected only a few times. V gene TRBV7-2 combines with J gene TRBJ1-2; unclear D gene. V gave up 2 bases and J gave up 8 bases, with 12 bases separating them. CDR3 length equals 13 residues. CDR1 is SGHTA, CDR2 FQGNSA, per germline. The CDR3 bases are TGTGCCAGCAGCTTACGGGGAGGGATAGGCTACACCTTC. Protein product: CASSLRGGIGYTF.

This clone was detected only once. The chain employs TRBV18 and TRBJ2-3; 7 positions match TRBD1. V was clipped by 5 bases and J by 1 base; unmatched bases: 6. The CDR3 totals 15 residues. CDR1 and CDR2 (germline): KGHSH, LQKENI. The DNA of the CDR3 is TGTGCCAGCTCATCTCGACAGGGCGGCACAGATACGCAGTATTTT. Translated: CASSSRQGGTDTQYF.

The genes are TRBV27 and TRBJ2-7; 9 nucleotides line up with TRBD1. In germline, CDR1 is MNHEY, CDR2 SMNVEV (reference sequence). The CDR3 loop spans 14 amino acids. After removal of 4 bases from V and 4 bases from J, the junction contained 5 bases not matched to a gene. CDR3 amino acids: CASSSYRGQYEQYF. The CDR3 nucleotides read TGTGCCAGCAGTTCATACAGGGGGCAGTACGAGCAGTACTTC.

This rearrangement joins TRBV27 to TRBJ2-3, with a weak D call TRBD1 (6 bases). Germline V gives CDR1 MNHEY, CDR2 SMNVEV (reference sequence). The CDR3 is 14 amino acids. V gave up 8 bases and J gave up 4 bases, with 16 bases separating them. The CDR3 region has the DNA TGTGCCAGCCTGGAGACAGGACCCGCAGATACGCAGTATTTT. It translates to CASLETGPADTQYF.

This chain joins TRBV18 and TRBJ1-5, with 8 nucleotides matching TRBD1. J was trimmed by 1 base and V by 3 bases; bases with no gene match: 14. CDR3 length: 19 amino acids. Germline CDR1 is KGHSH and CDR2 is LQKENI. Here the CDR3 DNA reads TGTGCCAGCTCACCGACCCCCGCAGGGGGCATGGGAAGCAATCAGCCCCAGCATTTT. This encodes CASSPTPAGGMGSNQPQHF.

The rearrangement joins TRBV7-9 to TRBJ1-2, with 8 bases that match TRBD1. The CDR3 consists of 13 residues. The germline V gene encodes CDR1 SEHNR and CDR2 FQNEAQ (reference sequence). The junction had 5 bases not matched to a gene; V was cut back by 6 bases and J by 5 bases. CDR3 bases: TGTGCCAGCAGGGACAGGGTGGAATATGGCTACACCTTC. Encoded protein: CASRDRVEYGYTF.

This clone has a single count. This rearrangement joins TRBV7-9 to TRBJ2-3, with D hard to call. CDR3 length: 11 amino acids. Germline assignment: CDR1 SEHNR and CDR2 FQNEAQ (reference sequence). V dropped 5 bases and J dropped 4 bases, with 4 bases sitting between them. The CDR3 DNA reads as TGTGCCAGCAGCCCGGCAGATACGCAGTATTTT. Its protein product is CASSPADTQYF.

The CDR3 sequence is CASRGTGGIGNTIYF. As DNA, the CDR3 is TGTGCCAGCAGGGGGACAGGGGGAATTGGAAACACCATATATTTT. The chain employs TRBV2 and TRBJ1-3; 11 bases fit TRBD1. Germline V gives CDR1 SNHLY, CDR2 FYNNEI. There are 15 residues in the CDR3. The J segment lost 3 bases and the V segment lost 6 bases, leaving 4 bases of the junction unmatched.

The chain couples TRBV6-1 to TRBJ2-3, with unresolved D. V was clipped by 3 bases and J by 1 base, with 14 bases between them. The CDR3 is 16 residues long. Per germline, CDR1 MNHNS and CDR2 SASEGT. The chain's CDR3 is CASSDRGMMGTDTQYF. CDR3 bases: TGTGCCAGCAGTGATCGCGGTATGATGGGCACAGATACGCAGTATTTT.

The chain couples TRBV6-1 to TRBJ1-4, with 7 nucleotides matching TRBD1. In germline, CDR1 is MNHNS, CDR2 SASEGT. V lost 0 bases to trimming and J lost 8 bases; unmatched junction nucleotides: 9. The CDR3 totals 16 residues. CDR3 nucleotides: TGTGCCAGCAGTGAAGCAGTGGGCAGGGGGGAGGAAAAACTGTTTTTT. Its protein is CASSEAVGRGEEKLFF.

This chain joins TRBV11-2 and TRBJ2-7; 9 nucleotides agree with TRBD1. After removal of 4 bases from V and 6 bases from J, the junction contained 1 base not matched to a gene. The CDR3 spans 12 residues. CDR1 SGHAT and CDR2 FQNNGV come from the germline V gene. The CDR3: CASSSTGGEQYF. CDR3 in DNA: TGTGCCAGCAGCTCGACAGGGGGCGAGCAGTACTTC. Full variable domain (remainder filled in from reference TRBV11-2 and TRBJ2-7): EAGVAQSPRYKIIEKRQSVAFWCNPISGHATLYWYQQILGQGPKLLIQFQNNGVVDDSQLPKDRFSAERLKGVDSTLKIQPAKLEDSAVYLCASSSTGGEQYFGPGTRLTVT.

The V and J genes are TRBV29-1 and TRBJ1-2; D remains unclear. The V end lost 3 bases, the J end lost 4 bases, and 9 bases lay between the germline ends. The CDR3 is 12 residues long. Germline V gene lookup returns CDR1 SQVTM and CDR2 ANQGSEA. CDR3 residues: CSVDAQVYGYTF. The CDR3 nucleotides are TGCAGCGTTGACGCGCAGGTCTATGGCTACACCTTC.

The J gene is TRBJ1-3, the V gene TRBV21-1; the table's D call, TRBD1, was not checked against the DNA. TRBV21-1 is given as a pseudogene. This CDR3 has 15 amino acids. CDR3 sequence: CASSTRTGPGNTIYF. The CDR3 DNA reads TGTGCCAGCAGCACTAGGACAGGGCCTGGAAACACCATATATTTT.

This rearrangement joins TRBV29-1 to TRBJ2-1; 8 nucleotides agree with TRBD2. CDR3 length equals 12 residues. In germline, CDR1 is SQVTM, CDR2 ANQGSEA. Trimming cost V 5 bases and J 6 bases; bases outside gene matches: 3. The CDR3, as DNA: TGCAGCGTTAGGACTAGCATCAATGAGCAGTTCTTC. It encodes CSVRTSINEQFF.

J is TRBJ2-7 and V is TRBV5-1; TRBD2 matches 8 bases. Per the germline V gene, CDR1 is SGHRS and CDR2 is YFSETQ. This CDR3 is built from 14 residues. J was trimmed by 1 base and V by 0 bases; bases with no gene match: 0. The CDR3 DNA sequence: TGCGCCAGCAGCTTGGTAGCGGGGTCCTACGAGCAGTACTTC. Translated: CASSLVAGSYEQYF.

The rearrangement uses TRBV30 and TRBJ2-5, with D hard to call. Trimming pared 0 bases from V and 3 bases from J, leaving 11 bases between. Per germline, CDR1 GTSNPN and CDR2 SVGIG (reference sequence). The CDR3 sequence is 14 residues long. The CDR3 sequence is CAWSVLRGEETQYF. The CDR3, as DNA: TGTGCCTGGAGTGTACTACGAGGAGAAGAGACCCAGTACTTC.

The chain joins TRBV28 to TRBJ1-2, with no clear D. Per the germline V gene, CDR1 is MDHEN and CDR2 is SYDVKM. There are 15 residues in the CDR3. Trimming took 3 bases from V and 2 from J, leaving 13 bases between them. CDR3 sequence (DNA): TGTGCCAGCAGTTTCACCTCCACGCTAAACTATGGCTACACCTTC. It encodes CASSFTSTLNYGYTF.

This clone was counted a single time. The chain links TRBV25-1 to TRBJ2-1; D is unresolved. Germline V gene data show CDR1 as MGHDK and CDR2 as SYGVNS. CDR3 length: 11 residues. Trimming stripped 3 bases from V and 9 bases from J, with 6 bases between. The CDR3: CASSDFFEQFF. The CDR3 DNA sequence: TGTGCCAGCAGTGACTTTTTTGAGCAGTTCTTC.

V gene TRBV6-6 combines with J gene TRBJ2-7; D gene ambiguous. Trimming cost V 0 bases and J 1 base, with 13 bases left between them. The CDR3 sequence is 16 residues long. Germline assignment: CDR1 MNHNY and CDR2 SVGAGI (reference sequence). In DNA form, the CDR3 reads TGTGCCAGCAGTTACTCGAGAGCTCCTCCATCCTACGAGCAGTACTTC. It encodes CASSYSRAPPSYEQYF.

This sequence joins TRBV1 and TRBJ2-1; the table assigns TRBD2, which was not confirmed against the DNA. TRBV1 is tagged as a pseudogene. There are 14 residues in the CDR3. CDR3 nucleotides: TGCACCAGCAGCCAAGCCTCCTTTTACAATGAGCAGTTCTTC. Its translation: CTSSQASFYNEQFF.

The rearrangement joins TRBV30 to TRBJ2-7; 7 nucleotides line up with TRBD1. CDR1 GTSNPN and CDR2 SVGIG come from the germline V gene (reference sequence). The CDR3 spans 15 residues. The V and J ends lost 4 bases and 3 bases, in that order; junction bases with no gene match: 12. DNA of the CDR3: TGTGCCTGGAACGTTGGGATGGGACAGCACTACGAGCAGTACTTC. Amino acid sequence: CAWNVGMGQHYEQYF.

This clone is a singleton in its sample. CDR3 nucleotides: TGTGCCAGCAGTTTTCGGGGGAACTTCTACGAGCAGTACTTC. Its translation is CASSFRGNFYEQYF. The chain uses TRBV27 and TRBJ2-7; weak D call: TRBD2 (6 bases). The CDR3 loop spans 14 amino acids. Germline loops: CDR1 MNHEY, CDR2 SMNVEV (reference sequence). V lost 3 bases and J 3 bases, leaving 12 bases between the germline ends.

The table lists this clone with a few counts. The CDR3 nucleotides read TGTGCCAGCAGTTCCCAGGCTTTGGGGGGGACCCAGTACTTC. Translated, it gives CASSSQALGGTQYF. V usage is TRBV27 and J usage is TRBJ2-5, with a possible D match to TRBD2 (6 bases). The CDR3 is 14 residues long. Germline V CDR1 and CDR2: MNHEY, SMNVEV (reference sequence). Trimming stripped 4 bases from V and 7 bases from J, with 16 bases between.